The 28 T cell receptor beta chains below were found in one sample sequenced in a study of cytomegalovirus exposure and HLA in healthy donors. Vbeta (60) and Jbeta (13) primers were used in the PCR. Assay used: immunoSEQ multiplex PCR; TCRdb lists only in-frame clones, some missing. There are some 150,000 clones in the sample; more than 70% occur only once, and around 6% lies in the top ten. Sequences were obtained from PBMCs. All receptors come from a woman aged 35 to 49 in good health and CMV-seropositive.

CDR3 nucleotides: TGTGCCAGCACCCCTAGGGGCAGGGACACAGATACGCAGTATTTT. The encoded protein is CASTPRGRDTDTQYF. The chain is built from TRBV6-1 and TRBJ2-3; D might be TRBD1 (5 bases). Germline CDR1 and CDR2: MNHNS and SASEGT. This CDR3 comprises 15 residues. Trimming shortened V by 7 bases and J by 2 bases, and 16 bases separated the two germline ends.

This clone was found once. In nucleotides, the CDR3 is TGTGCCAGCACATCGGGTGATACGCAGTATTTT. Translation: CASTSGDTQYF. This chain uses TRBV9 with TRBJ2-3; D is undetermined. The CDR3 runs to 11 residues. V gave up 6 bases and J gave up 6 bases, with 8 bases separating them. Germline values: CDR1 SGDLS, CDR2 YYNGEE.

This sequence joins TRBV18 and TRBJ2-5, with D perhaps TRBD1 (5 bases). The CDR3 contains 14 residues. With 2 bases removed from V and 2 bases from J, the gap between germline ends came to 9 bases. CDR1 is KGHSH, CDR2 LQKENI, per germline. CDR3 DNA: TGTGCCAGCTCACCAGGCAGGGAACAAGAGACCCAGTACTTC. Amino acids: CASSPGREQETQYF.

This chain joins TRBV30 and TRBJ2-7; possible D gene TRBD2, 5 bases. The V end was cut by 0 bases, the J end by 0 bases, with 9 bases between. CDR1 is GTSNPN, CDR2 SVGIG, per germline (reference sequence). The CDR3 loop spans 14 amino acids. The CDR3 is CAWSVSRGSYEQYF. In DNA, the CDR3 is TGTGCCTGGAGTGTTTCTCGGGGCTCCTACGAGCAGTACTTC. Complete variable domain (other parts from reference TRBV30 and TRBJ2-7): SQTIHQWPATLVQPVGSPLSLECTVEGTSNPNLYWYRQAAGRGLQLLFYSVGIGQISSEVPQNLSASRPQDRQFILSSKKLLLSDSGFYLCAWSVSRGSYEQYFGPGTRLTVT.

The J gene is TRBJ2-7, the V gene TRBV6-1; 11 bases agree with TRBD1. The CDR3 has 15 amino acids. Germline-derived CDR1 and CDR2 are MNHNS and SASEGT. V lost 6 bases, J lost 2 bases, and 6 bases stayed unmatched. The CDR3 DNA reads as TGTGCCAGCAGCCCGGTGGGACAGGGGGCCTACGAGCAGTACTTC. Protein: CASSPVGQGAYEQYF.

This chain uses TRBV28 with TRBJ1-4, with D uncertain. CDR3 length: 11 amino acids. Germline V gene sequence: CDR1 MDHEN, CDR2 SYDVKM. V was pared by 7 bases and J by 4 bases, with 4 bases between. The CDR3 region has the DNA TGTGCCAGCACCATTAATGAAAAACTGTTTTTT. This gives the protein CASTINEKLFF.

The rearrangement links TRBV4-2 to TRBJ1-1; D gene uncertain. CDR3 size: 15 residues. Trimming pared 0 bases from V and 7 bases from J, leaving 15 bases between. Germline values: CDR1 LGHNA, CDR2 YNFKEQ. CDR3 nucleotide sequence: TGTGCCAGCAGCCAAGATCGCCGCGGGTATCATGAAGCTTTCTTT. This gives the protein CASSQDRRGYHEAFF.

Comments on this clone: In this CDR3 the conserved last residue, phenylalanine or tryptophan, is missing, so a read error is likely. The DNA is left out, because the CDR3 cannot be placed on it with certainty; the CDR3 is given as TCRdb lists it. The genes are TRBV7-9 and TRBJ2-7; TRBD1, the table's D call, lacks a check against the DNA. Germline assignment: CDR1 SEHNR and CDR2 FQNEAQ (reference sequence). The CDR3 numbers 14 amino acids, ends counted. The CDR3: CASSLHGASRELDI.

The chain combines TRBV13 with TRBJ2-1, with 16 bases matching TRBD2. Germline CDR1 is PRHDT and CDR2 is FYEKMQ (reference sequence). Trimming cost V 3 bases and J 1 base; bases outside gene matches: 3. CDR3 length: 18 residues. The CDR3 coding sequence is TGTGCCAGCAGCTTTCTGGGACTAGCGGGAGGGTCCTACAATGAGCAGTTCTTC. Translating it yields CASSFLGLAGGSYNEQFF.

The gene calls are TRBV9 and TRBJ1-4, with 9 bases lining up with TRBD1. The CDR3 is 14 amino acids. CDR1 is SGDLS, CDR2 YYNGEE, per germline. V dropped 6 bases and J dropped 8; count of bases not matched to a gene: 8. CDR3: CASTPGQGGEKLFF. CDR3 sequence (DNA): TGTGCCAGCACCCCGGGACAGGGAGGGGAAAAACTGTTTTTT.

The chain uses TRBV4-2 and TRBJ2-7, with TRBD2 as a possible D gene (7 bases). Trimming pared 0 bases from V and 5 bases from J, leaving 17 bases between. CDR1 and CDR2 from the germline V gene are LGHNA and YNFKEQ. The CDR3 is 16 residues long. The DNA for the CDR3 is TGTGCCAGCAGCCAAGATAGGGGGGGGGCGCTGGACGAGCAGTACTTC. Its protein is CASSQDRGGALDEQYF.

This sequence joins TRBV19 and TRBJ1-2, with 10 bases identical to TRBD1. This CDR3 is 15 amino acids long. Trimming took 4 bases from V and 5 from J; bases not matched to a gene: 7. The germline V gene encodes CDR1 LNHDA and CDR2 SQIVND (reference sequence). CDR3: CASSTKPGQGYGYTF. The CDR3 DNA reads TGTGCCAGTAGTACAAAACCGGGACAGGGGTATGGCTACACCTTC.

The J gene is TRBJ2-7, the V gene TRBV30; 11 nucleotides agree with TRBD2. V trimming: 3 bases; J trimming: 5 bases; junction bases outside the gene matches: 6. The CDR3 totals 14 residues. The germline V gene encodes CDR1 GTSNPN and CDR2 SVGIG (reference sequence). This CDR3 reads CAWSPTSGRDEQYF. Written as DNA, the CDR3 is TGTGCCTGGAGCCCAACTAGCGGGAGAGACGAGCAGTACTTC. Looking up the rest from reference TRBV30 and TRBJ2-7 gives the full variable domain: SQTIHQWPATLVQPVGSPLSLECTVEGTSNPNLYWYRQAAGRGLQLLFYSVGIGQISSEVPQNLSASRPQDRQFILSSKKLLLSDSGFYLCAWSPTSGRDEQYFGPGTRLTVT.

The chain recombines TRBV5-4 with TRBJ2-7; 9 nucleotides line up with TRBD2. J lost 3 bases, V lost 1 base, and 8 bases had no gene match. Per germline, CDR1 SGHNT and CDR2 YYREEE (reference sequence). CDR3 size: 16 residues. CDR3 loop: CASSLWREGPRYEQYF. CDR3 DNA: TGTGCCAGCAGCTTGTGGCGGGAGGGCCCTCGCTACGAGCAGTACTTC.

This chain links TRBV11-2 with TRBJ2-2, with 9 positions matching TRBD1. The CDR3 contains 14 residues. Trimming at V came to 5 bases and at J to 4 bases, leaving 2 bases not matched to a gene. The germline V gene has CDR1 SGHAT and CDR2 FQNNGV. The CDR3 DNA follows: TGTGCCAGCAGCGGGACAGGGACCACCGGGGAGCTGTTTTTT. Amino acid sequence: CASSGTGTTGELFF. Variable domain in full (rest from reference TRBV11-2 and TRBJ2-2): EAGVAQSPRYKIIEKRQSVAFWCNPISGHATLYWYQQILGQGPKLLIQFQNNGVVDDSQLPKDRFSAERLKGVDSTLKIQPAKLEDSAVYLCASSGTGTTGELFFGEGSRLTVL.

This clone was observed a handful of times. The CDR3 region has the DNA TGTGCCAGCCTCTACAGGGGAGTAGGCTACACCTTC. This sequence encodes CASLYRGVGYTF. The V gene is TRBV28, the J gene TRBJ1-2; TRBD1 matches at 7 bases. There are 12 residues in the CDR3. J was trimmed by 8 bases and V by 8 bases; bases with no gene match: 8. Germline-derived CDR1 and CDR2 are MDHEN and SYDVKM.

The V call is TRBV7-9, the J call TRBJ1-1; perhaps TRBD1 as D (5 bases). There are 12 residues in the CDR3. V was cut by 8 bases and J by 0 bases, with 7 bases left in between. The germline gives CDR1 SEHNR, CDR2 FQNEAQ (reference sequence). Written as DNA, the CDR3 is TGTGCCAGCGCCAGGGTGAACACTGAAGCTTTCTTT. It is translated as CASARVNTEAFF. Filled out from reference TRBV7-9 and TRBJ1-1, the complete variable domain reads DTGVSQNPRHKITKRGQNVTFRCDPISEHNRLYWYRQTLGQGPEFLTYFQNEAQLEKSRLLSDRFSAERPKGSFSTLEIQRTEQGDSAMYLCASARVNTEAFFGQGTRLTVV.

The chain combines TRBV5-1 with TRBJ2-5, with 15 bases aligning to TRBD2. This CDR3 region has 16 residues. From germline, CDR1 is SGHRS and CDR2 YFSETQ. Germline trimming cut 4 bases from V and 5 bases from J; bases unmatched to any gene: 6. CDR3 residues: CASSPGTSGRYETQYF. As DNA, the CDR3 is TGCGCCAGCAGCCCGGGGACTAGCGGGAGGTACGAGACCCAGTACTTC.

This chain connects TRBV11-2 to TRBJ1-4; perhaps TRBD1 as D (6 bases). The germline gives CDR1 SGHAT, CDR2 FQNNGV. Trimming removed 5 bases at V and 8 bases at J, with 18 bases between. The CDR3 consists of 15 residues. The DNA of the CDR3 is TGTGCCAGCAGCGTCTCGCTGGGGGCGAGGGAAAAACTGTTTTTT. It is translated as CASSVSLGAREKLFF.

The CDR3 region has the DNA TGTGCCAGCTCACCAAACACTTTATGGGGAGAGGGAGATACGCAGTATTTT. It specifies CASSPNTLWGEGDTQYF. The chain has TRBV18 and TRBJ2-3, with a weak D call TRBD2 (5 bases). Germline CDR1 KGHSH, CDR2 LQKENI. V was pared by 2 bases and J by 5 bases, with 20 bases between. The CDR3 contains 17 residues.

The count of this clone is one. The chain is built from TRBV18 and TRBJ2-1; TRBD2 aligns across 7 bases. The ends lost 1 base at V and 7 bases at J; junction bases unmatched: 10. This CDR3 comprises 16 residues. The germline V gene encodes CDR1 KGHSH and CDR2 LQKENI. The CDR3 DNA follows: TGTGCCAGCTCACCACTACTTCCGGGACTACGGAATGAGCAGTTCTTC. This sequence encodes CASSPLLPGLRNEQFF. Complete variable domain (other parts from reference TRBV18 and TRBJ2-1): NAGVMQNPRHLVRRRGQEARLRCSPMKGHSHVYWYRQLPEEGLKFMVYLQKENIIDESGMPKERFSAEFPKEGPSILRIQQVVRGDSAAYFCASSPLLPGLRNEQFFGPGTRLTVL.

The V call is TRBV11-3, the J call TRBJ2-7, with 13 bases matching TRBD2. Germline CDR1 and CDR2: SGHNT and YENEEA. Trimming cost V 3 bases and J 0 bases; bases outside gene matches: 5. The CDR3 consists of 17 residues. The CDR3 nucleotides are TGTGCCAGCAGCTTCCGGACTAGCGGGAGTAGCTCCTACGAGCAGTACTTC. Its translation: CASSFRTSGSSSYEQYF.

In its sample, this clone was seen a few times. The rearrangement uses TRBV5-6 and TRBJ1-1; 7 positions match TRBD1. The CDR3 contains 15 residues. The trim removed 3 bases at V and 1 base at J, leaving 6 bases unmatched. Per germline, CDR1 SGHDT and CDR2 YYEEEE. CDR3 coding DNA: TGTGCCAGCAGCTGGATACAGGGGAGGAACACTGAAGCTTTCTTT. Translation: CASSWIQGRNTEAFF.

This sequence joins TRBV11-3 and TRBJ2-1, with 11 bases fitting TRBD2. J gave up 7 bases and V 8 bases, and 7 bases lay outside the gene matches. Germline values: CDR1 SGHNT, CDR2 YENEEA. The length of the CDR3 is 14 residues. CDR3 DNA: TGTGCCAGCTTAGCGGGAGGGCTCTTGAATGAGCAGTTCTTC. Protein product: CASLAGGLLNEQFF.

In its sample, this clone was seen a few times. The chain combines TRBV28 with TRBJ2-1; 9 nucleotides line up with TRBD1. This CDR3 spans 14 amino acids. The V gene's germline CDR1 is MDHEN and CDR2 SYDVKM. V was pared by 1 base and J by 9 bases, with 4 bases of the junction left unmatched. The CDR3 sequence: CASSLSDRGGEQFF. The CDR3 DNA is TGTGCCAGCAGTTTATCAGACAGGGGGGGTGAGCAGTTCTTC.

The genes are TRBV5-4 and TRBJ1-4; perhaps TRBD1 as D (5 bases). This CDR3 comprises 15 residues. Germline assignment: CDR1 SGHNT and CDR2 YYREEE (reference sequence). The V end was cut by 0 bases, the J end by 5 bases, with 11 bases between. CDR3 protein: CASSLEGRKNEKLFF. The CDR3, as DNA: TGTGCCAGCAGCTTGGAGGGGCGGAAGAATGAAAAACTGTTTTTT.

The chain employs TRBV2 and TRBJ2-2; tentatively, D is TRBD2 (6 bases). The CDR3 has 15 amino acids. V was pared by 3 bases and J by 5 bases, with 13 bases between. Per germline, CDR1 SNHLY and CDR2 FYNNEI. The CDR3 DNA follows: TGTGCCAGCAGTGAGGAGGGAGTGGTGACCGGGGAGCTGTTTTTT. This translates into CASSEEGVVTGELFF.

This clone has a handful of counts. The chain carries TRBV30 and TRBJ2-2; 8 positions match TRBD1. The CDR3 is 15 residues long. The ends lost 1 base at V and 3 bases at J; junction bases unmatched: 4. The germline V gene encodes CDR1 GTSNPN and CDR2 SVGIG (reference sequence). CDR3 sequence reads: CAWSAWTGYTGELFF. DNA for the CDR3: TGTGCCTGGAGTGCCTGGACAGGGTACACCGGGGAGCTGTTTTTT.